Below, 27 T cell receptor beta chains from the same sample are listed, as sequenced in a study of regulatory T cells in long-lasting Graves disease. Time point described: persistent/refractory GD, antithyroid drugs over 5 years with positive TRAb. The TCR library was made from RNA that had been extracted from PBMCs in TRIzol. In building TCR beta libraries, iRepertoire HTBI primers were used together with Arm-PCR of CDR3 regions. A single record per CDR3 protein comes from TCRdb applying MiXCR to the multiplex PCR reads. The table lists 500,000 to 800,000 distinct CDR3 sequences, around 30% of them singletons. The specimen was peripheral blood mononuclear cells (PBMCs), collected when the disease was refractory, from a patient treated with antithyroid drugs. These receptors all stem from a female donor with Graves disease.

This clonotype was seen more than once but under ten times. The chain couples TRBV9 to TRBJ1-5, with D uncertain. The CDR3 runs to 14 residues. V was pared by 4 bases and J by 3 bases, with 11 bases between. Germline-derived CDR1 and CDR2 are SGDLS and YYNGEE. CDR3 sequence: CASSYGEDNQPQHF. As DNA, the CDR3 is TGTGCCAGCAGCTACGGAGAAGACAATCAGCCCCAGCATTTT.

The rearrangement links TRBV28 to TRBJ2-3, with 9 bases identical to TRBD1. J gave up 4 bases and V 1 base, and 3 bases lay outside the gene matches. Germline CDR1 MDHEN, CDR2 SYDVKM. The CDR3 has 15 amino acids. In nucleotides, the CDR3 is TGTGCCAGCAGTTTATTGGGACAGGGTTCAGATACGCAGTATTTT. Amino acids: CASSLLGQGSDTQYF.

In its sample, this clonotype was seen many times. In DNA, the CDR3 is TGTGCCAGCAGTCCATGCCTAGCGAAAGAGACCCAGTACTTC. It translates to CASSPCLAKETQYF. The V gene is TRBV27, the J gene TRBJ2-5, with D tentatively TRBD2 (6 bases). Germline V gene sequence: CDR1 MNHEY, CDR2 SMNVEV (reference sequence). The CDR3 loop spans 14 amino acids. V was shortened by 5 bases and J by 3 bases, with 13 bases between the two germline ends.

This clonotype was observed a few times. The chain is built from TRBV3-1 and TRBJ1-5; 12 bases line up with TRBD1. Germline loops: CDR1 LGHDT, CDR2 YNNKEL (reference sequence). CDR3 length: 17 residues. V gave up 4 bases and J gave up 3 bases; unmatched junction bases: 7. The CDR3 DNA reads TGTGCCAGCAGCCGTGGGACAGGGGGCCGTAACAATCAGCCCCAGCATTTT. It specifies CASSRGTGGRNNQPQHF.

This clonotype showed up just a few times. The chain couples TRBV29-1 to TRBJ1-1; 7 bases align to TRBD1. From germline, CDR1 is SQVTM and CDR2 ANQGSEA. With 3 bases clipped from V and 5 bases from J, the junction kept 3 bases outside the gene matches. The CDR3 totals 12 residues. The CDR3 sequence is CSVDTGVTEAFF. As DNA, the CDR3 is TGCAGCGTTGACACAGGGGTGACTGAAGCTTTCTTT. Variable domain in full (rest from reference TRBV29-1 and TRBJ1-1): SAVISQKPSRDICQRGTSLTIQCQVDSQVTMMFWYRQQPGQSLTLIATANQGSEATYESGFVIDKFPISRPNLTFSTLTVSNMSPEDSSIYLCSVDTGVTEAFFGQGTRLTVV.

In nucleotides, the CDR3 is TGTGCCAGCAGTCGACAGGGACTACCCTATGAGCAGTTCTTC. Encoded protein: CASSRQGLPYEQFF. This chain connects TRBV28 to TRBJ2-1; either TRBD1 or TRBD2 may fit D (7 bases each). The CDR3 totals 14 residues. With 5 bases removed from V and 8 bases from J, the gap between germline ends came to 16 bases. Germline V gives CDR1 MDHEN, CDR2 SYDVKM.

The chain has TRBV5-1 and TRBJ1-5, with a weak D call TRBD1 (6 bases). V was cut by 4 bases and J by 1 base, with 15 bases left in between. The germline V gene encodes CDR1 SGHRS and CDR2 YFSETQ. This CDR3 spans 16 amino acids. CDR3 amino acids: CASSIQGFGSNQPQHF. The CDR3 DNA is TGCGCCAGCAGCATACAGGGATTTGGGAGCAATCAGCCCCAGCATTTT.

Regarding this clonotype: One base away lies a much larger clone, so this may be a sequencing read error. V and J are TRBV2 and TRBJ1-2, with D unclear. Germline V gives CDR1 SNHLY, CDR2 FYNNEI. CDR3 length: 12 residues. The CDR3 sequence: CAGRLATVHYTF. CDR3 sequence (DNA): TGTGCCGGCAGGCTCGCCACCGTTCACTACACCTTC.

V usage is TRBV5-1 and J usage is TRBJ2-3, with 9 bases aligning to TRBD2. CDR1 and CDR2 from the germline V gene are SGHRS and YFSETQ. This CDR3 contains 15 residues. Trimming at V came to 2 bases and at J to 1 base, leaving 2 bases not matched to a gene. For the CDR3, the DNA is TGCGCCAGCAGCTTAGCGGGAGGTCGCACAGATACGCAGTATTTT. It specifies CASSLAGGRTDTQYF.

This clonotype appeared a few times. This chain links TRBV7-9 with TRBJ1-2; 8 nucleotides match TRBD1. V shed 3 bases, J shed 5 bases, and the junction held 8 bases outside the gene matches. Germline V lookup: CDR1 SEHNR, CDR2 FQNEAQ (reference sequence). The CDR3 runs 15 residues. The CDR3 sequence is CASSFLQGGPYGYTF. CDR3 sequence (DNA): TGTGCCAGCAGCTTCTTACAGGGGGGACCGTATGGCTACACCTTC.

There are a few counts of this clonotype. CDR3 sequence: CSARQGEGNQPQHF. DNA of the CDR3: TGCAGTGCGCGACAGGGTGAGGGCAATCAGCCCCAGCATTTT. This rearrangement joins TRBV20-1 to TRBJ1-5; the match to TRBD1 covers 7 bases. J lost 2 bases, V lost 6 bases, and 7 bases had no gene match. This CDR3 has 14 residues. Germline V gene lookup returns CDR1 DFQATT and CDR2 SNEGSKA (reference sequence).

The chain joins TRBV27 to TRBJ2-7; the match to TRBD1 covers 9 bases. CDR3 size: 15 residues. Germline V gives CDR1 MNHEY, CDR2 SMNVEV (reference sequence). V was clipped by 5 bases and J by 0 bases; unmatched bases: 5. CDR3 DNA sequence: TGTGCCAGCAGTATCACAGGGGGCAGCTCCTACGAGCAGTACTTC. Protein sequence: CASSITGGSSYEQYF.

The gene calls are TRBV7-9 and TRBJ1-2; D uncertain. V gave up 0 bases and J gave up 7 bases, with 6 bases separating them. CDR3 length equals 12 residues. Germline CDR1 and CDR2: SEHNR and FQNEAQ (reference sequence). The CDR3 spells CASSLAGPGYTF. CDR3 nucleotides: TGTGCCAGCAGCTTAGCAGGGCCTGGCTACACCTTC.

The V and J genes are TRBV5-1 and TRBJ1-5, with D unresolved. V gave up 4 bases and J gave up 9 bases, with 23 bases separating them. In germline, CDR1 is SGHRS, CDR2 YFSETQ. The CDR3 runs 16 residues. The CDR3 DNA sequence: TGCGCCAGCAGCCCCGATGGGCGCGGCAAAAACGGGCCCCAGCATTTT. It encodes CASSPDGRGKNGPQHF.

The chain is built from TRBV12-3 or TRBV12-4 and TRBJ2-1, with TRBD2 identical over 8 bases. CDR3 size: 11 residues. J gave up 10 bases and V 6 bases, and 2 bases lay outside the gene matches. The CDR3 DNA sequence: TGTGCCAGCAGGGGACTAGGCGAGCAGTTCTTC. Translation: CASRGLGEQFF.

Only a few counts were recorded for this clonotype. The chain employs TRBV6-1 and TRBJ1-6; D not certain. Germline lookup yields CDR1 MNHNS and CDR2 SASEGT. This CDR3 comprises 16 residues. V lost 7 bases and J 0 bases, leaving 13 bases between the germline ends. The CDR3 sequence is CASTQDGFSYNSPLHF. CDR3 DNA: TGTGCCAGCACCCAGGACGGCTTCTCCTATAATTCACCCCTCCACTTT.

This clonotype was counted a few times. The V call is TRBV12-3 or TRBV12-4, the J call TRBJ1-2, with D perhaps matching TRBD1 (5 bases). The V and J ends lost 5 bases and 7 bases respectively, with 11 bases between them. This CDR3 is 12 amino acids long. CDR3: CASSGPGGGYTF. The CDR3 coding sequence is TGTGCCAGCAGTGGCCCCGGGGGTGGCTACACCTTC.

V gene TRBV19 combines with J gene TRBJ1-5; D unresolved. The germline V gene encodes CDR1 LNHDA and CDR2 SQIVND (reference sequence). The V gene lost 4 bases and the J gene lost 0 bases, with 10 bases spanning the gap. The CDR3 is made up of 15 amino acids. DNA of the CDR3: TGTGCCAGTAGTAAGTCAGCGAATAGCAATCAGCCCCAGCATTTT. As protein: CASSKSANSNQPQHF.

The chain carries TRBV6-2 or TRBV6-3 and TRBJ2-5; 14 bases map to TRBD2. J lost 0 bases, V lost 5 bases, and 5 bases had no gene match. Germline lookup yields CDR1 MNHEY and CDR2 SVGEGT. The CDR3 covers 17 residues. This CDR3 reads CASSEGTSGSYQETQYF. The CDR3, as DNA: TGTGCCAGCAGTGAAGGGACTAGCGGGAGCTACCAAGAGACCCAGTACTTC.

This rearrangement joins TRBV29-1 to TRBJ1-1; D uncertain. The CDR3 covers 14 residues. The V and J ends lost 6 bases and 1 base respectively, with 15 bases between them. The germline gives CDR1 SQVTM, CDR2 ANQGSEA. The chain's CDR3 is CSVKMASKNTEAFF. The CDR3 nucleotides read TGCAGCGTCAAAATGGCCAGTAAGAACACTGAAGCTTTCTTT.

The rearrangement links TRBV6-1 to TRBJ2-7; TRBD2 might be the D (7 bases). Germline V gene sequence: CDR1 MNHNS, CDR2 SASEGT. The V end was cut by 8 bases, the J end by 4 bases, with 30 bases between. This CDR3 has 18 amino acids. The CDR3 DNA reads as TGTGCCAGCCGCAGTGAGCCCCTAGGGGGGGCCCGTCGGTACGAGCAGTACTTC. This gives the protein CASRSEPLGGARRYEQYF.

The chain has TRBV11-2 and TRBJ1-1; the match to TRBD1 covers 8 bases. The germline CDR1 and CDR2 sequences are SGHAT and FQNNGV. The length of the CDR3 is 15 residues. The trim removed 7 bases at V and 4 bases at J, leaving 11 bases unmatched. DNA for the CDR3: TGTGCCAGCATCAAAATAGACAGGGGTGTCACTGAAGCTTTCTTT. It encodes CASIKIDRGVTEAFF.

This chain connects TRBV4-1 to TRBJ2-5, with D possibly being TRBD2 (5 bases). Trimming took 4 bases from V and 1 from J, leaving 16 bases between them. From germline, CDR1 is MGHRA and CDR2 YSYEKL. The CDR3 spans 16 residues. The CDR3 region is CASSLTETTSQETQYF. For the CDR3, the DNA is TGCGCCAGCAGCCTTACAGAGACTACAAGCCAAGAGACCCAGTACTTC.

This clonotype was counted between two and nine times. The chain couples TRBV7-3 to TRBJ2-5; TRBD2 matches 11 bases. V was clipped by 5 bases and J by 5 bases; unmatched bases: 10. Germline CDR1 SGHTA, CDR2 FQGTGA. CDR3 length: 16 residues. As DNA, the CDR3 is TGTGCCAGCAGCCACAACCTGACTAGCGGGACGGAGACCCAGTACTTC. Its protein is CASSHNLTSGTETQYF.

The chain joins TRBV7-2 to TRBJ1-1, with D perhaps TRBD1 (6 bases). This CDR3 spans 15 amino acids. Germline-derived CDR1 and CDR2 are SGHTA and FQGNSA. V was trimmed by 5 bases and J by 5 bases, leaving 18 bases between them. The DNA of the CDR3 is TGTGCCAGCAGCGCAGATGGGACTACAGGGACTGAAGCTTTCTTT. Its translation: CASSADGTTGTEAFF.

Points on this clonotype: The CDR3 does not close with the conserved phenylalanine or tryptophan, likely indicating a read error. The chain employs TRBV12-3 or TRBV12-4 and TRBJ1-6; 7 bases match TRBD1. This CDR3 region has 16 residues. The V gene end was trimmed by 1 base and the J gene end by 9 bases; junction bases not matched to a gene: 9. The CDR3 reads CASSLVPLAGGSPLHS. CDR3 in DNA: TGTGCCAGCAGTTTAGTCCCCCTCGCAGGGGGTTCACCCCTCCACTCT.

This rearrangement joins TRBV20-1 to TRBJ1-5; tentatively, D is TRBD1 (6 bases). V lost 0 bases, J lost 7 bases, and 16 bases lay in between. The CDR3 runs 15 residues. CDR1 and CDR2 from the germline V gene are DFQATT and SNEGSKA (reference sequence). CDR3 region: CSARDPRGADQPQHF. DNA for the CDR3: TGCAGTGCTAGAGATCCCCGGGGGGCGGACCAGCCCCAGCATTTT.